A selection of T cell receptor beta chains follows, all from one sample in a study of blood T cell repertoires in COVID-19. TCRdb keeps only in-frame clones here, not all; method: immunoSEQ multiplex PCR. The table has about 400,000 clones, around 89% seen once. Material: peripheral blood. These receptors all come from a woman aged 25-40 years with acute or convalescent COVID-19. The CDR3 runs from the conserved cysteine through the conserved F or W. The D gene is left open where the match is weak. Size tells how often a clone was seen (once, few, many) or the class of an expanded clone, and some rows leave it out.

d_call | clone_size | j_call | v_call | cdr3_aa | cdr3_nt
TRBD2 | - | TRBJ2-3 | TRBV3-1/TRBV3-2 | CASSQDSSGGGDTQYF | TGTGCCAGCAGCCAAGATTCTAGCGGGGGCGGGGATACGCAGTATTTT
- | - | TRBJ1-2 | TRBV3-1/TRBV3-2 | CASSQDYGYTF | TGTGCCAGCAGTCAGGACTATGGCTACACCTTC
- | once | TRBJ2-2 | TRBV2 | CATAGVRGLPGELFF | TGTGCCACCGCCGGAGTAAGGGGTCTCCCCGGGGAGCTGTTTTTT
TRBD2 | - | TRBJ2-2 | TRBV5-1 | CASSFLAGGAGELFF | TGCGCCAGCAGCTTCCTAGCGGGGGGGGCCGGGGAGCTGTTTTTT
TRBD1 | - | TRBJ1-4 | TRBV19 | CASSIDLGGQGSFYEKLFF | TGTGCCAGTAGTATAGATCTAGGGGGACAGGGGAGCTTTTATGAAAAACTGTTTTTT
- | - | TRBJ1-2 | TRBV19 | CASSIDVAYGYYGYTF | TGTGCCAGTAGTATAGATGTAGCGTATGGATACTATGGCTACACCTTC
- | - | TRBJ1-6 | TRBV6-6 | CASSLQGPSSYNSPLHF | TGTGCCAGCAGTCTCCAGGGGCCCAGCTCCTATAATTCACCCCTCCACTTT
TRBD2 | - | TRBJ2-7 | TRBV27 | CASSLGTSGAYEQYF | TGTGCCAGCAGTTTAGGGACTAGCGGGGCTTACGAGCAGTACTTC
TRBD1 | - | TRBJ1-2 | TRBV30 | CAWRRQGDYGYTF | TGTGCCTGGAGACGACAGGGGGACTATGGCTACACCTTC
- | - | TRBJ2-1 | TRBV15 | CATSRERIRGSGSYNEQFF | TGTGCCACCAGCAGAGAGAGAATTAGGGGGTCCGGCTCCTACAATGAGCAGTTCTTC
- | - | TRBJ1-1 | TRBV6-2/TRBV6-3 | CASSRLNRGNTEAFF | TGTGCCAGCAGCCGGCTCAACCGGGGGAACACTGAAGCTTTCTTT
TRBD1 | - | TRBJ2-7 | TRBV11-2 | CASSPLSPGQGYFPGEQYF | TGTGCCAGCAGCCCCCTATCGCCGGGACAGGGTTATTTCCCTGGCGAGCAGTACTTC
TRBD1 | few | TRBJ2-2 | TRBV15 | CATSRGQEVTGELFF | TGTGCCACCAGCAGGGGACAGGAGGTCACCGGGGAGCTGTTTTTT
- | - | TRBJ1-3 | TRBV6-5 | CASSYDSFSGNTIYF | TGTGCCAGCAGTTACGACAGCTTCTCTGGAAACACCATATATTTT
- | - | TRBJ1-1 | TRBV4-2 | CASSQEYRKNTEAFF | TGTGCCAGCAGCCAAGAATACAGAAAGAACACTGAAGCTTTCTTT
- | - | TRBJ1-1 | TRBV30 | CAWSDGLTEAFF | TGTGCCTGGAGTGACGGGTTGACTGAAGCTTTCTTT
TRBD2 | - | TRBJ2-3 | TRBV7-8 | CASSVILAGVTDTQYF | TGTGCCAGCAGCGTCATACTAGCGGGGGTCACAGATACGCAGTATTTT
- | - | TRBJ1-2 | TRBV4-1 | CASSLVRDTRKGGYTF | TGCGCCAGCAGCCTCGTTCGGGACACAAGAAAAGGTGGCTACACCTTC
- | - | TRBJ2-3 | TRBV19 | CASNRGFADTQYF | TGTGCCAGTAACCGGGGGTTTGCAGATACGCAGTATTTT
- | few | TRBJ2-7 | TRBV6-5 | CASRTGLGTYEQYF | TGTGCCAGCAGAACAGGCCTAGGGACCTACGAGCAGTACTTC
TRBD2 | once | TRBJ2-1 | TRBV6-4 | CASRTSGGYEQFF | TGTGCCAGCAGAACTAGCGGGGGTTATGAGCAGTTCTTC
- | few | TRBJ1-1 | TRBV6-1 | CASSDLGQRDTEAFF | TGTGCCAGCAGTGATTTAGGACAGAGGGACACTGAAGCTTTCTTT
- | few | TRBJ1-1 | TRBV14 | CASSRTTDGHGTEAFF | TGTGCCAGCAGCCGTACCACCGATGGGCACGGCACTGAAGCTTTCTTT
- | once | TRBJ1-5 | TRBV7-8 | CASSVGGATGSNQPQHF | TGTGCCAGCTCCGTGGGGGGGGCCACAGGGAGCAATCAGCCCCAGCATTTT
- | - | TRBJ1-2 | TRBV3-1/TRBV3-2 | CASSQDYRAFDGYTF | TGTGCCAGCAGCCAAGATTACAGGGCTTTTGATGGCTACACCTTC
- | - | TRBJ2-7 | TRBV5-1 | CASSLVTWEDEQYF | TGCGCCAGCAGCTTGGTGACTTGGGAGGACGAGCAGTACTTC
- | - | TRBJ2-1 | TRBV28 | CASSSPSAGALNEQFF | TGTGCCAGCAGTTCTCCTTCGGCAGGGGCCCTAAATGAGCAGTTCTTC
TRBD1 | - | TRBJ1-6 | TRBV9 | CASSVVDRVDSPLHF | TGTGCCAGCAGCGTAGTTGACAGGGTAGATTCACCCCTCCACTTT
- | - | TRBJ2-7 | TRBV27 | CASSLTRNYEQYF | TGTGCCAGCAGTTTAACCAGAAACTACGAGCAGTACTTC
- | - | TRBJ1-6 | TRBV6-1 | CASSPRLDSPLHF | TGTGCCAGCAGCCCTCGACTCGATTCACCCCTCCACTTT
- | few | TRBJ2-2 | TRBV9 | CASSVVGAAGELFF | TGTGCCAGCAGCGTAGTAGGGGCCGCCGGGGAGCTGTTTTTT
TRBD1 | - | TRBJ2-7 | TRBV9 | CASSPPPGQGAGEQYF | TGTGCCAGCAGCCCTCCCCCGGGACAGGGGGCGGGGGAGCAGTACTTC
TRBD1 | - | TRBJ1-2 | TRBV27 | CASSPDRGYGYTF | TGTGCCAGCAGCCCAGACAGGGGCTATGGCTACACCTTC
- | - | TRBJ2-3 | TRBV6-2/TRBV6-3 | CASSYLRGGSADTQYF | TGTGCCAGCAGTTATCTGAGGGGGGGCAGCGCAGATACGCAGTATTTT
- | - | TRBJ1-5 | TRBV6-1 | CASSEAGGGRAVQPQHF | TGTGCCAGCAGTGAAGCAGGTGGGGGCAGGGCGGTTCAGCCCCAGCATTTT
- | - | TRBJ1-1 | TRBV27 | CASSLHMSTEAFF | TGTGCCAGCAGTTTGCATATGAGCACTGAAGCTTTCTTT
TRBD2 | - | TRBJ2-2 | TRBV28 | CASKVGGTGELFF | TGTGCCAGCAAGGTGGGAGGGACCGGGGAGCTGTTTTTT
TRBD1 | few | TRBJ1-1 | TRBV6-5 | CASSFRGLAEAFF | TGTGCCAGCAGTTTTAGGGGGCTAGCTGAAGCTTTCTTT
TRBD1 | - | TRBJ1-3 | TRBV28 | CASSSPGQWKGNTIYF | TGTGCCAGCAGTTCCCCGGGACAGTGGAAGGGAAACACCATATATTTT
TRBD1 | - | TRBJ1-2 | TRBV2 | CAARRDSPYGYTF | TGTGCCGCCCGCCGGGACAGCCCCTATGGCTACACCTTC
- | - | TRBJ1-2 | TRBV28 | CASSLNGNYGYTF | TGTGCCAGCAGTTTAAACGGGAACTATGGCTACACCTTC
- | - | TRBJ1-2 | TRBV29-1 | CSVDSRGYTF | TGCAGCGTTGATTCGCGTGGCTACACCTTC
- | - | TRBJ1-2 | TRBV6-1 | CASIRGETENGYTF | TGTGCCAGCATCAGGGGAGAGACCGAAAATGGCTACACCTTC
- | - | TRBJ2-1 | TRBV5-1 | CASSLAIRAPSMGSNEQFF | TGCGCCAGCAGCTTGGCCATCAGGGCCCCGTCCATGGGAAGCAATGAGCAGTTCTTC
- | - | TRBJ2-7 | TRBV28 | CASSSPGHEASYEQYF | TGTGCCAGCAGTTCACCGGGACACGAGGCCTCCTACGAGCAGTACTTC
TRBD1 | many | TRBJ1-2 | TRBV5-4 | CASSLGTGPLYGYTF | TGTGCCAGCAGCTTGGGGACAGGTCCTCTCTATGGCTACACCTTC
TRBD1 | once | TRBJ1-3 | TRBV28 | CASSDRGYSAGNTIYF | TGTGCCAGCAGTGACAGGGGCTACTCTGCTGGAAACACCATATATTTT
TRBD1 | - | TRBJ1-6 | TRBV28 | CASSPTDRRGLALHF | TGTGCCAGCAGTCCAACGGACAGGAGGGGTCTGGCCCTCCACTTT
- | - | TRBJ1-2 | TRBV30 | CAWSGDTDGYTF | TGTGCCTGGAGTGGAGACACCGATGGCTACACCTTC
TRBD2 | - | TRBJ2-3 | TRBV5-1 | CASSLPSGGVNTQYF | TGCGCCAGCAGCTTACCTAGCGGGGGGGTAAATACGCAGTATTTT
- | - | TRBJ2-3 | TRBV3-1/TRBV3-2 | CASSQSTHVEYF | TGTGCCAGCAGCCAATCCACTCATGTGGAGTATTTT
- | - | TRBJ2-7 | TRBV19 | CASSTHYEQYF | TGTGCCAGTAGTACCCACTACGAGCAGTACTTC
TRBD1 | - | TRBJ1-2 | TRBV6-5 | CSTGEAYGYTF | TGTTCAACAGGGGAGGCCTATGGCTACACCTTC
- | - | TRBJ1-2 | TRBV7-2 | CASSLGHPYGYTF | TGTGCCAGCAGCTTAGGACACCCCTATGGCTACACCTTC
TRBD2 | - | TRBJ2-7 | TRBV3-1/TRBV3-2 | CASSPSGGRTYEQYF | TGTGCCAGCAGCCCCAGCGGGGGGCGAACCTACGAGCAGTACTTC
TRBD1 | - | TRBJ1-6 | TRBV10-1 | CASSDSGTDNSPLHF | TGCGCCAGCAGTGATTCCGGGACAGATAATTCACCCCTCCACTTT
TRBD1 | - | TRBJ1-4 | TRBV7-9 | CASRSGQGSEKLFF | TGTGCCAGCAGATCGGGACAGGGTAGTGAAAAACTGTTTTTT
- | - | TRBJ1-5 | TRBV30 | CAWSADINQPQHF | TGTGCCTGGAGTGCCGACATAAATCAGCCCCAGCATTTT
TRBD1 | - | TRBJ1-2 | TRBV5-5 | CASSLRRDSYYGYTF | TGTGCCAGCAGCTTGCGAAGGGACAGCTACTATGGCTACACCTTC
TRBD2 | - | TRBJ2-3 | TRBV4-1 | CASSGLAGGMVADTQYF | TGCGCCAGCAGCGGACTAGCGGGGGGGATGGTCGCAGATACGCAGTATTTT